This T cell receptor beta chain was identified during a study of beta chain features in type 1 diabetes. The single heparinised draw taken from each donor contained around 110 mL of blood on average. CD45RO/CCR7/CD25/CD127/CD95/CD27 staining was used to isolate CD4+ naive, central memory, regulatory and stem cell-like memory cells by sorting. The V gene end was trimmed by 3 bases and the J gene end by 0 bases; junction bases not matched to a gene: 1. This CDR3 contains 14 residues. From germline, CDR1 is SQVTM and CDR2 ANQGSEA. This clone was recorded a few times. Expressed TCRB transcripts were sequenced, since all the RNA that had been isolated was reverse transcribed. Profiling relied on immunoSEQ multiplex PCR, and the TCRdb table lists in-frame clones only, not all of them. The profile shows under 900,000 clones, roughly a sixth of them singletons.

The chain links TRBV29-1 to TRBJ2-3, with TRBD1 identical over 9 bases. The origin of this receptor is a woman between 18 and 30 years old in good health. The material sequenced was naive CD4+ T cells from blood. In nucleotides, the CDR3 is TGCAGCGTTGACGGACAGGGGAGCACAGATACGCAGTATTTT. Encoded protein: CSVDGQGSTDTQYF.